Included here is one T cell receptor (beta chain) sequence, with context. This record belongs to a study of monozygotic twins with cystic fibrosis. After removal of 5 bases from V and 6 bases from J, the junction contained 7 bases not matched to a gene. Germline values: CDR1 KGHSH, CDR2 LQKENI. This CDR3 region has 15 residues. Clones were read by immunoSEQ multiplex PCR, and TCRdb kept only the in-frame ones, dropping some. The sample lists roughly 26,000 clones, 90% occurring once. The material sequenced was blood. The chain recombines TRBV18 with TRBJ2-2; 9 nucleotides align to TRBD1. This receptor was obtained from a girl aged 2-9 years with cystic fibrosis. In DNA, the CDR3 is TGTGCCAGCTCATCAACGACAGGGGGACCCGGGGAGCTGTTTTTT. This translates into CASSSTTGGPGELFF.